The source of this T cell receptor beta chain is a study of blood T cell repertoires in COVID-19. The study drew participants aged about 18 to 95 years from approximately 23 US areas. Donors in Cohort 3 counted as recovered after two negative PCRs, clearance, or symptom resolution. Per the study methods: Counts of nucleated cells, estimated from reference gene primer amplification, were obtained. Measured with immunoSEQ multiplex PCR; TCRdb has only the in-frame clones, and not every one. V and J calls and clone size are those listed in that table; D and trimming were worked out from the DNA. The table shows about 340,000 clones, with roughly 90% occurring only once. Looked up from germline, CDR1 is LNHDA and CDR2 is SQIVND (reference sequence). V was clipped by 6 bases and J by 9 bases; unmatched bases: 5. The CDR3 is 13 amino acids.

The chain uses TRBV19 and TRBJ2-7; 13 bases map to TRBD2. The source of this sequence is a woman in her twenties or thirties who had recovered from COVID-19. The material sequenced was PBMCs or T cells enriched from blood (not recorded which). CDR3 loop: CASRGTSGTVQYF. In DNA form, the CDR3 reads TGTGCCAGTAGGGGGACTAGCGGGACCGTGCAGTACTTC.